These 12 T cell receptor beta chains were sequenced from one sample in a study of blood T cell repertoires in COVID-19. Clones were read by immunoSEQ multiplex PCR, and TCRdb kept only the in-frame ones, dropping some. The table records approximately 100,000 clones, approximately 88% of them present only once. Sequences were obtained from peripheral blood. Every receptor here comes from a human donor in a cohort sampled during active COVID-19.

Notes on this clone: A junction end diverges from the germline sequence, so it may reflect a read error. This sequence joins TRBV7-8 and TRBJ1-1; 11 positions match TRBD1. The CDR3 length is 13 residues. Germline-derived CDR1 and CDR2 are SGHVS and FQNEAQ. The CDR3 is CASSLATGQGAVF. The CDR3 coding sequence is TGTGCCAGCAGCTTAGCAACCGGACAGGGGGCGGTCTTT.

V usage is TRBV5-4 and J usage is TRBJ2-7, with D tentatively TRBD2 (5 bases). The CDR3 extends over 14 amino acids. The V end was cut by 0 bases, the J end by 5 bases, with 12 bases between. Germline lookup yields CDR1 SGHNT and CDR2 YYREEE (reference sequence). The CDR3 here is CASSLELAAHEQYF. Here the CDR3 DNA reads TGTGCCAGCAGCTTGGAGCTAGCTGCCCACGAGCAGTACTTC.

This clone came up once. The CDR3: CASSSRGQAGAYNEQFF. For the CDR3, the DNA is TGCGCCAGCAGCTCACGGGGCCAGGCAGGGGCCTACAATGAGCAGTTCTTC. The chain recombines TRBV5-1 with TRBJ2-1; tentative D call: TRBD1 (6 bases). Germline CDR1 is SGHRS and CDR2 is YFSETQ. This CDR3 contains 17 residues. Trimming took 3 bases from V and 2 from J, leaving 18 bases between them.

The sample holds a few counts of this clone. The J gene is TRBJ2-7, the V gene TRBV25-1, with a tentative D call TRBD2 (5 bases). CDR3 length: 13 amino acids. Trimming shortened V by 7 bases and J by 4 bases, and 14 bases separated the two germline ends. Germline CDR1 MGHDK, CDR2 SYGVNS. Here the CDR3 DNA reads TGTGCCAGCACCCATGGAGGATTTTACGAGCAGTACTTC. Amino acid sequence: CASTHGGFYEQYF.

The chain employs TRBV29-1 and TRBJ1-1; 8 nucleotides align to TRBD1. The CDR3 is 12 residues long. Trimming at V came to 7 bases and at J to 5 bases, leaving 6 bases not matched to a gene. In germline, CDR1 is SQVTM, CDR2 ANQGSEA. The CDR3 protein is CSGGQGRTEAFF. The CDR3 DNA reads as TGCAGCGGCGGACAGGGACGGACTGAAGCTTTCTTT.

V and J are TRBV12-3 or TRBV12-4 and TRBJ1-4, with 8 bases identical to TRBD1. V was clipped by 5 bases and J by 5 bases; unmatched bases: 1. There are 13 residues in the CDR3. The CDR3 loop is CASSRQGNEKLFF. CDR3 bases: TGTGCCAGCAGTCGACAGGGGAATGAAAAACTGTTTTTT.

V is TRBV5-1 and J is TRBJ2-5; 13 nucleotides agree with TRBD2. Germline loops: CDR1 SGHRS, CDR2 YFSETQ. J lost 1 base, V lost 0 bases, and 3 bases had no gene match. This CDR3 has 17 amino acids. CDR3 amino acids: CASSLGLAGGLQETQYF. CDR3 DNA sequence: TGCGCCAGCAGCTTGGGACTAGCGGGGGGCCTCCAAGAGACCCAGTACTTC. Complete variable domain (other parts from reference TRBV5-1 and TRBJ2-5): KAGVTQTPRYLIKTRGQQVTLSCSPISGHRSVSWYQQTPGQGLQFLFEYFSETQRNKGNFPGRFSGRQFSNSRSEMNVSTLELGDSALYLCASSLGLAGGLQETQYFGPGTRLLVL.

This clone was detected only once. The chain joins TRBV5-1 to TRBJ1-1; possibly TRBD1 for D (5 bases). CDR1 and CDR2 from the germline V gene are SGHRS and YFSETQ. This CDR3 contains 15 residues. The V gene lost 4 bases and the J gene lost 2 bases, with 15 bases spanning the gap. CDR3 sequence (DNA): TGCGCCAGCAGCCCCCATGGGGCTGGTAACACTGAAGCTTTCTTT. It specifies CASSPHGAGNTEAFF. Supplemented by reference TRBV5-1 and TRBJ1-1, the full variable domain reads KAGVTQTPRYLIKTRGQQVTLSCSPISGHRSVSWYQQTPGQGLQFLFEYFSETQRNKGNFPGRFSGRQFSNSRSEMNVSTLELGDSALYLCASSPHGAGNTEAFFGQGTRLTVV.

The rearrangement uses TRBV4-3 and TRBJ2-5; 7 bases are shared with TRBD2. The germline gives CDR1 LGHNA, CDR2 YSLEER. Unmatched junction bases numbered 7, after V lost 1 base and J lost 5 bases. The CDR3 consists of 15 residues. CDR3 sequence: CASSQAGGSSETQYF. The CDR3 DNA reads as TGCGCCAGCAGCCAAGCGGGGGGTAGTTCCGAGACCCAGTACTTC.

This chain uses TRBV12-3 or TRBV12-4 with TRBJ1-1; D perhaps matches TRBD1 (5 bases). This CDR3 has 13 amino acids. V lost 3 bases and J 3 bases, leaving 8 bases between the germline ends. CDR3 amino acids: CASSLVQDTEAFF. The CDR3 DNA follows: TGTGCCAGCAGTTTGGTACAGGACACTGAAGCTTTCTTT.

The gene calls are TRBV5-4 and TRBJ2-2; 11 nucleotides line up with TRBD2. With V trimmed by 4 bases and J by 4 bases, 6 bases remained unmatched. The CDR3 runs to 16 residues. Germline CDR1 is SGHNT and CDR2 is YYREEE (reference sequence). The CDR3 coding sequence is TGTGCCAGCAGCCCTCTAGCGGGGGGTAGCACCGGGGAGCTGTTTTTT. This gives the protein CASSPLAGGSTGELFF.

This clone was counted once. V gene TRBV10-2 combines with J gene TRBJ2-1; 13 bases align to TRBD2. The J segment lost 4 bases and the V segment lost 6 bases, leaving 3 bases of the junction unmatched. The CDR3 is made up of 15 amino acids. Germline CDR1 is WSHSY and CDR2 is SAAADI. The CDR3 protein is CASRLAGGTYNEQFF. The CDR3 coding sequence is TGCGCCAGCAGACTAGCGGGGGGGACTTACAATGAGCAGTTCTTC.